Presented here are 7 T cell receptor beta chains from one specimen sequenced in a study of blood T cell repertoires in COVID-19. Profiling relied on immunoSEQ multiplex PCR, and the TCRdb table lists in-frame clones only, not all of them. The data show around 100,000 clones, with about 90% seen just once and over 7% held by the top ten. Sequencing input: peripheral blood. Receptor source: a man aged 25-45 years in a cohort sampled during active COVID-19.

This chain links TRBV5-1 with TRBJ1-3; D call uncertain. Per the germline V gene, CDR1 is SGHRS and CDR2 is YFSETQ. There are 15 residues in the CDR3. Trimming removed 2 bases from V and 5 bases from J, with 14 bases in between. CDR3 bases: TGCGCCAGCAGCTTAAACTTACTAGACAGAAACACCATATATTTT. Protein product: CASSLNLLDRNTIYF. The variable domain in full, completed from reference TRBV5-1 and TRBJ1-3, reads KAGVTQTPRYLIKTRGQQVTLSCSPISGHRSVSWYQQTPGQGLQFLFEYFSETQRNKGNFPGRFSGRQFSNSRSEMNVSTLELGDSALYLCASSLNLLDRNTIYFGEGSWLTVV.

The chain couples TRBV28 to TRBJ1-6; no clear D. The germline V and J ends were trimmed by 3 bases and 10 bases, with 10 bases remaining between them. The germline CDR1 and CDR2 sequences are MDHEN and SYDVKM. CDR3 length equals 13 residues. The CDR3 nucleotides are TGTGCCAGCAGTTTTGGCAGTTACTCACCCCTCCACTTT. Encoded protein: CASSFGSYSPLHF.

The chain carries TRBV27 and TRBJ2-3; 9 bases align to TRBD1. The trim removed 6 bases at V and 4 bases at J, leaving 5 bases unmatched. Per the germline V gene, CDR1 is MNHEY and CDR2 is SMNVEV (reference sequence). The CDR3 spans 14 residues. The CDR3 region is CASSHRGPADTQYF. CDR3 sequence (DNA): TGTGCCAGCAGCCACAGGGGGCCGGCAGATACGCAGTATTTT.

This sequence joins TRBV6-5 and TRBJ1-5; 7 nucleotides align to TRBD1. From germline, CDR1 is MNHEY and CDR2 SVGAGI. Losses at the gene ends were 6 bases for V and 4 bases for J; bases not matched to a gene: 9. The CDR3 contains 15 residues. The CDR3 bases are TGTGCCAGCAGACTCTACAGGGGTGAGAATCAGCCCCAGCATTTT. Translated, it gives CASRLYRGENQPQHF.

CDR3 loop: CASSSGQYYTF. CDR3 in DNA: TGTGCCAGCAGCTCCGGACAGTACTACACCTTC. This chain connects TRBV11-2 to TRBJ1-2, with D perhaps matching TRBD1 (6 bases). This CDR3 comprises 11 residues. Looked up from germline, CDR1 is SGHAT and CDR2 is FQNNGV. The V and J ends lost 4 bases and 10 bases respectively, with 10 bases between them.

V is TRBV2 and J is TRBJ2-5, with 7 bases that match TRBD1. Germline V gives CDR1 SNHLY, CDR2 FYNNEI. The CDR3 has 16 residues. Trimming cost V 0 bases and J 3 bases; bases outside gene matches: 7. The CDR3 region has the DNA TGTGCCAGCAGTGAAGCGCGCGGAGACAGGGAAGAGACCCAGTACTTC. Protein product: CASSEARGDREETQYF.

In DNA form, the CDR3 reads TGTGCCACCAGCAGAGATGGGGACAGGGCTGTCTATGGCTACACCTTC. It encodes CATSRDGDRAVYGYTF. The J gene is TRBJ1-2, the V gene TRBV15; TRBD1 matches 9 bases. Germline V gene sequence: CDR1 LNHNV, CDR2 YYDKDF (reference sequence). The trim removed 0 bases at V and 4 bases at J, leaving 6 bases unmatched. CDR3 length equals 16 residues.